The TCR beta chain under discussion was sequenced for a study of T cells after posttransplantation cyclophosphamide. Peripheral blood was collected from the related graft donor on the marrow donation day. Cells defined as naive were viable CD3+CD4+ or CD3+CD8+ and CCR7+CD45RA+CD45RO-CD95-CD27+CD28+. TCRdb keeps only in-frame clones here, not all; method: immunoSEQ multiplex PCR. Seen here are approximately 6,900 clones, roughly 97% observed once, and the top ten hold less than 0.55%. The junction had 5 bases not matched to a gene; V was cut back by 4 bases and J by 3 bases. CDR3 length equals 15 residues. Germline V gene lookup returns CDR1 MNHEY and CDR2 SMNVEV (reference sequence).

This TCR was sampled from a woman aged 25 to 39 in good health and a related stem cell transplant donor. What was sequenced was naive CD8+ T cells sorted from PBMCs. The chain has TRBV27 and TRBJ2-7; 11 nucleotides match TRBD1. CDR3 region: CASSSGQGALYEQYF. CDR3 bases: TGTGCCAGCAGTTCCGGACAGGGGGCTCTCTACGAGCAGTACTTC.